These 6 T cell receptor beta chains were all obtained from the same sample, sequenced in a study of cytomegalovirus exposure and HLA in healthy donors. Primers: 60 Vbeta forward and 13 Jbeta reverse. Using immunoSEQ multiplex PCR, the repertoire was profiled, and TCRdb retains in-frame clones only, with some absent. Its table records about 120,000 clones. Sequenced: PBMCs. These receptors all stem from a man between 18 and 29 years old in good health and CMV-seronegative.

The gene calls are TRBV29-1 and TRBJ2-7; D not certain. Looked up from germline, CDR1 is SQVTM and CDR2 is ANQGSEA. This CDR3 is 13 amino acids long. The V and J ends lost 0 bases and 5 bases respectively, with 11 bases between them. The CDR3 DNA sequence: TGCAGCGTTGAAGACAGGATGGCCCACGAGCAGTACTTC. This codes for CSVEDRMAHEQYF.

The rearrangement joins TRBV7-2 to TRBJ1-5, with D hard to call. This CDR3 has 16 amino acids. Per the germline V gene, CDR1 is SGHTA and CDR2 is FQGNSA. V lost 2 bases and J 3 bases, leaving 14 bases between the germline ends. CDR3 loop: CASSLFSPDTNQPQHF. The CDR3 DNA sequence: TGTGCCAGCAGCTTATTTTCGCCAGACACCAATCAGCCCCAGCATTTT.

V is TRBV7-9 and J is TRBJ1-2, with 8 bases that match TRBD1. Germline CDR1 reads SEHNR; CDR2 reads FQNEAQ (reference sequence). The length of the CDR3 is 13 residues. V lost 7 bases and J lost 7; bases outside the gene matches: 8. For the CDR3, the DNA is TGTGCCAGCACCCCCCAGGGGGCTTCTGGCTACACCTTC. This sequence encodes CASTPQGASGYTF.

This rearrangement joins TRBV6-5 to TRBJ1-1, with D possibly being TRBD1 (6 bases). The V end was cut by 5 bases, the J end by 3 bases, with 13 bases between. The CDR3 length is 14 residues. CDR1 MNHEY and CDR2 SVGAGI come from the germline V gene. The CDR3 is CASSRIAGDTEAFF. DNA for the CDR3: TGTGCCAGCAGTCGGATCGCAGGGGACACTGAAGCTTTCTTT.

CDR3 protein: CASSYVAANQETQYF. CDR3 sequence (DNA): TGTGCCAGCAGTTACGTAGCGGCCAACCAAGAGACCCAGTACTTC. The chain is built from TRBV6-6 and TRBJ2-5; a weak D match, TRBD2 (6 bases). Trimming cost V 2 bases and J 0 bases, with 10 bases left between them. CDR3 length: 15 residues. Germline values: CDR1 MNHNY, CDR2 SVGAGI (reference sequence).

The V and J genes are TRBV15 and TRBJ2-7, with 7 bases lining up with TRBD1. Trimming removed 3 bases from V and 0 bases from J; junction bases left unmatched: 2. Germline CDR1 reads LNHNV; CDR2 reads YYDKDF (reference sequence). The CDR3 covers 14 residues. CDR3 in DNA: TGTGCCACCAGCAGTCGGGACAGCTCCTACGAGCAGTACTTC. Its translation: CATSSRDSSYEQYF.